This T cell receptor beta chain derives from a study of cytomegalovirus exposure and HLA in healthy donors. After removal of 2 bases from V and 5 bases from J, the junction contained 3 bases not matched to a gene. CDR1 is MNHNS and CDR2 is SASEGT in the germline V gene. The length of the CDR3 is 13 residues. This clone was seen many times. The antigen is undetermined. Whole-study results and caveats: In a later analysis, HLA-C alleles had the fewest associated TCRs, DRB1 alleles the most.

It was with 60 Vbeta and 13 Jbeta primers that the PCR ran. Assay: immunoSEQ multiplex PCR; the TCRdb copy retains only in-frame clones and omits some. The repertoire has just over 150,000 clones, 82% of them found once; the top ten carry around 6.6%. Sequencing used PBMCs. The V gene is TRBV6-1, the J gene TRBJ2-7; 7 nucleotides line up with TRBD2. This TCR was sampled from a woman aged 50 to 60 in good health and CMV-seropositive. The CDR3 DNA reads TGTGCCAGCAGTGAACATCTAGCGGACGAGCAGTACTTC. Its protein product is CASSEHLADEQYF.